This T cell receptor (beta chain) originates from a study of blood T cell repertoires in COVID-19. About the study: In each case, the material was cDNA or gDNA derived from T cells, B-cell-depleted T cells, or PBMCs.

Germline V lookup: CDR1 LNHDA, CDR2 SQIVND (reference sequence). This CDR3 comprises 14 residues. Unmatched junction bases numbered 2, after V lost 5 bases and J lost 2 bases. The assay was immunoSEQ multiplex PCR, and TCRdb's table has in-frame clones only and misses some. The repertoire holds about 290,000 clones, with roughly 90% as singletons. As to this clone: This CDR3 is also generated by other DNA sequences in the sample.

The sample was peripheral blood. The origin of this receptor is a woman aged 40 to 50 who had recovered from COVID-19. The rearrangement links TRBV19 to TRBJ1-5; TRBD1 matches 8 bases. This chain's CDR3 is CASSEGQGNQPQHF. The CDR3 DNA reads as TGTGCCAGTAGTGAGGGACAGGGCAATCAGCCCCAGCATTTT.